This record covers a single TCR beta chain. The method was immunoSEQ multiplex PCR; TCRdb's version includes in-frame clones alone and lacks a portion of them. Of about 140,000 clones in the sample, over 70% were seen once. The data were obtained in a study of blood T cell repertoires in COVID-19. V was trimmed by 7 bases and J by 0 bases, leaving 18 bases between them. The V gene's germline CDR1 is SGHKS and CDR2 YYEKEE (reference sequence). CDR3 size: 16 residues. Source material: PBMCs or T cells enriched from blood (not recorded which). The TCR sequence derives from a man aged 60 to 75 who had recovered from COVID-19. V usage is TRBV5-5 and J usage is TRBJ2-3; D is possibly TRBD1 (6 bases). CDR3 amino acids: CASDRDTRSSTDTQYF. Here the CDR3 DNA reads TGTGCCAGCGACCGGGACACAAGATCTAGCACAGATACGCAGTATTTT.